The 18 T cell receptor beta chains presented below share a single source sample, sequenced in a study of siplizumab effects on memory and regulatory T cells. Sequencing used immunoSEQ multiplex PCR; TCRdb keeps in-frame clones, though not all of them. Among more than 95,000 clones, about 92% were seen once, and the ten largest hold 0.25% to 0.35%. Source material: CD4+ T cells sorted from blood. The receptors here all came from a human donor in good health.

V is TRBV5-1 and J is TRBJ1-6, with D tentatively TRBD1 (6 bases). Trimming removed 9 bases at V and 9 bases at J, with 16 bases between. Germline CDR1 and CDR2: SGHRS and YFSETQ. This CDR3 region has 13 residues. CDR3 bases: TGCGCCACCAGGGGCGAAACCACTTCACCCCTCCACTTT. The encoded protein is CATRGETTSPLHF. Full variable domain (outside the CDR3, taken from reference TRBV5-1 and TRBJ1-6): KAGVTQTPRYLIKTRGQQVTLSCSPISGHRSVSWYQQTPGQGLQFLFEYFSETQRNKGNFPGRFSGRQFSNSRSEMNVSTLELGDSALYLCATRGETTSPLHFGNGTRLTVT.

The DNA for the CDR3 is TGTGCCATCAGGGACAGGGTTAGCTCTGGAAACACCATATATTTT. As protein: CAIRDRVSSGNTIYF. V gene TRBV10-3 combines with J gene TRBJ1-3; 8 bases are a match to TRBD1. CDR3 length equals 15 residues. In germline, CDR1 is ENHRY, CDR2 SYGVKD. V was clipped by 6 bases and J by 0 bases; unmatched bases: 4.

The rearrangement links TRBV19 to TRBJ2-7; D possibly uses TRBD1 or TRBD2 (5 bases each). The CDR3 runs to 14 residues. Germline CDR1 and CDR2: LNHDA and SQIVND (reference sequence). Trimming pared 3 bases from V and 6 bases from J, leaving 15 bases between. CDR3 residues: CASSMVGARGEQYF. The CDR3, as DNA: TGTGCCAGTAGTATGGTAGGGGCGAGGGGCGAGCAGTACTTC.

V and J are TRBV7-3 and TRBJ2-1, with D tentatively TRBD2 (5 bases). The length of the CDR3 is 16 residues. V shed 2 bases and J shed 6 bases, with 17 bases lying between them. Germline V gene lookup returns CDR1 SGHTA and CDR2 FQGTGA. CDR3 bases: TGTGCCAGCAGCTTATTAGGTAGCGTTGGGCCCAATGAGCAGTTCTTC. Encoded protein: CASSLLGSVGPNEQFF.

The chain joins TRBV19 to TRBJ1-1; possibly TRBD1 for D (6 bases). In germline, CDR1 is LNHDA, CDR2 SQIVND (reference sequence). The ends were cut back, 3 bases at V and 3 bases at J, with 17 bases in the middle. The length of the CDR3 is 16 residues. CDR3 sequence (DNA): TGTGCCAGTAGTATTAATTACAGGGTGGTCGACACTGAAGCTTTCTTT. Translated: CASSINYRVVDTEAFF.

The V call is TRBV4-2, the J call TRBJ2-3; 7 bases fit TRBD2. The CDR3 spans 16 residues. Germline CDR1 reads LGHNA; CDR2 reads YNFKEQ. V trimming: 6 bases; J trimming: 0 bases; junction bases outside the gene matches: 9. The CDR3 nucleotides are TGTGCCAGCAGTCCTCAAGCGGGGACTAGCACAGATACGCAGTATTTT. Translated, it gives CASSPQAGTSTDTQYF.

The V gene is TRBV30, the J gene TRBJ1-1, with D perhaps matching TRBD1 (6 bases). The CDR3 sequence is 12 residues long. Germline CDR1 is GTSNPN and CDR2 is SVGIG (reference sequence). The V end lost 4 bases, the J end lost 4 bases, and 10 bases lay between the germline ends. The CDR3 spells CAWTGDSTEAFF. The CDR3, as DNA: TGTGCCTGGACAGGGGATAGCACTGAAGCTTTCTTT.

The chain couples TRBV7-8 to TRBJ1-2; D is uncertain. The germline gives CDR1 SGHVS, CDR2 FQNEAQ. This CDR3 is built from 14 residues. V lost 1 base to trimming and J lost 8 bases, with 14 bases between them. CDR3 protein: CASSLETSLGGYTF. In DNA, the CDR3 is TGTGCCAGCAGCTTAGAGACATCATTGGGGGGCTACACCTTC.

The sample holds a few counts of this clone. The chain uses TRBV11-2 and TRBJ2-7, with 10 bases matching TRBD2. This CDR3 spans 16 amino acids. In germline, CDR1 is SGHAT, CDR2 FQNNGV. The junction had 16 bases not matched to a gene; V was cut back by 6 bases and J by 8 bases. The CDR3 DNA sequence: TGTGCCAGCAGTCCTACACCGGGACTAGCGAATCTTCAGCAGTACTTC. Encoded protein: CASSPTPGLANLQQYF.

V and J are TRBV27 and TRBJ2-2, with D hard to call. The CDR3 totals 15 residues. The germline V gene encodes CDR1 MNHEY and CDR2 SMNVEV (reference sequence). V lost 6 bases and J 2 bases, leaving 13 bases between the germline ends. The CDR3 loop is CASRLVGSNTGELFF. The CDR3 nucleotides are TGTGCCAGCAGATTGGTGGGATCTAACACCGGGGAGCTGTTTTTT.

The chain is built from TRBV14 and TRBJ2-7, with D uncertain. The V and J ends lost 1 base and 6 bases respectively, with 4 bases between them. CDR1 SGHDN and CDR2 FVKESK come from the germline V gene. CDR3 size: 11 residues. The CDR3 DNA reads TGTGCCAGCAGCCAAGGGGCCGAGCAGTACTTC. Translated: CASSQGAEQYF.

The V and J genes are TRBV30 and TRBJ2-3; 11 bases agree with TRBD2. This CDR3 contains 15 residues. Looked up from germline, CDR1 is GTSNPN and CDR2 is SVGIG (reference sequence). The V segment lost 5 bases and the J segment 4 bases; nucleotides outside the gene matches: 8. The CDR3 nucleotides are TGTGCCTGGGGTGGGCCGGGACTAGCGGCAGATACGCAGTATTTT. It specifies CAWGGPGLAADTQYF. The full variable domain, in which reference TRBV30 and TRBJ2-3 provide the parts outside the CDR3, is SQTIHQWPATLVQPVGSPLSLECTVEGTSNPNLYWYRQAAGRGLQLLFYSVGIGQISSEVPQNLSASRPQDRQFILSSKKLLLSDSGFYLCAWGGPGLAADTQYFGPGTRLTVL.

The rearrangement joins TRBV19 to TRBJ2-7; D might be TRBD1 or TRBD2, each matching 5 bases. The germline V gene encodes CDR1 LNHDA and CDR2 SQIVND (reference sequence). V shed 4 bases and J shed 7 bases, with 20 bases lying between them. This CDR3 is built from 15 residues. The CDR3 reads CASSTRGRTLREQYF. As DNA, the CDR3 is TGTGCCAGTAGTACACGGGGACGGACTTTGCGGGAGCAGTACTTC.

The chain carries TRBV30 and TRBJ1-2, with TRBD1 matching 9 bases. CDR3 length: 13 amino acids. Trimming at V came to 2 bases and at J to 5 bases, leaving 3 bases not matched to a gene. Germline-derived CDR1 and CDR2 are GTSNPN and SVGIG (reference sequence). In DNA, the CDR3 is TGTGCCTGGAGTACAGGGGGCTCGTATGGCTACACCTTC. It specifies CAWSTGGSYGYTF.

The J gene is TRBJ2-3, the V gene TRBV2, with a possible D match to TRBD2 (5 bases). This CDR3 has 15 residues. Per germline, CDR1 SNHLY and CDR2 FYNNEI. Trimming stripped 4 bases from V and 3 bases from J, with 14 bases between. The DNA for the CDR3 is TGTGCCAGCAGTGGGTACGGGGTTGGAACAGATACGCAGTATTTT. This encodes CASSGYGVGTDTQYF.

J is TRBJ2-7 and V is TRBV7-3; D remains ambiguous. The ends were cut back, 2 bases at V and 5 bases at J, with 10 bases in the middle. The V gene's germline CDR1 is SGHTA and CDR2 FQGTGA. The CDR3 length is 13 residues. The CDR3 protein is CASSLGQLDEQYF. CDR3 nucleotide sequence: TGTGCCAGCAGCTTAGGCCAGTTAGACGAGCAGTACTTC.

The V call is TRBV29-1, the J call TRBJ2-3; D is undetermined. CDR3 length equals 13 residues. The V end was cut by 1 base, the J end by 1 base, with 6 bases between. CDR1 is SQVTM, CDR2 ANQGSEA, per germline. CDR3 sequence reads: CSVEARGTDTQYF. As DNA, the CDR3 is TGCAGCGTTGAAGCTCGGGGCACAGATACGCAGTATTTT.

This sequence joins TRBV5-1 and TRBJ1-3; TRBD1 might be the D (5 bases). The CDR3 sequence is 17 residues long. In germline, CDR1 is SGHRS, CDR2 YFSETQ. V was shortened by 0 bases and J by 0 bases, with 13 bases between the two germline ends. The CDR3 DNA reads as TGCGCCAGCAGCTTGGGAGGGACGGTGAGCTCTGGAAACACCATATATTTT. Its protein product is CASSLGGTVSSGNTIYF.